The present T cell receptor (beta chain) was sequenced within a study of glioma-infiltrating T cells. Study-wide results and limits: Above-expected tissue-blood divergence occurred in all gliomas, most in low-grade ones.

From germline, CDR1 is SGHTA and CDR2 FQGNSA. The CDR3 has 15 residues. The ends lost 4 bases at V and 5 bases at J; junction bases unmatched: 10. TCR alpha and beta CDR3 regions were amplified from RNA using iRepertoire nested multiplex PCR. TCRdb fed the multiplex PCR reads into MiXCR, producing one record per CDR3 protein. The sample carries under 150,000 distinct CDR3 sequences, around 42% recorded once. As to this clonotype: Its antigen remains unidentified.

The sample consisted of glioma tissue, nonneoplastic brain tissue, or PBMCs (not recorded which). This chain links TRBV7-2 with TRBJ1-1, with 7 bases matching TRBD1. This receptor was taken from a human donor with low-grade glioma or glioblastoma, undergoing nonglioma brain surgery, or in good health (not recorded which). The CDR3 loop is CASSSGQVLGTEAFF. The CDR3 coding sequence is TGTGCCAGCAGCTCCGGACAGGTCCTGGGGACTGAAGCTTTCTTT. The full variable domain, with the rest looked up from reference TRBV7-2 and TRBJ1-1, is GAGVSQSPSNKVTEKGKDVELRCDPISGHTALYWYRQSLGQGLEFLIYFQGNSAPDKSGLPSDRFSAERTGGSVSTLTIQRTQQEDSAVYLCASSSGQVLGTEAFFGQGTRLTVV.